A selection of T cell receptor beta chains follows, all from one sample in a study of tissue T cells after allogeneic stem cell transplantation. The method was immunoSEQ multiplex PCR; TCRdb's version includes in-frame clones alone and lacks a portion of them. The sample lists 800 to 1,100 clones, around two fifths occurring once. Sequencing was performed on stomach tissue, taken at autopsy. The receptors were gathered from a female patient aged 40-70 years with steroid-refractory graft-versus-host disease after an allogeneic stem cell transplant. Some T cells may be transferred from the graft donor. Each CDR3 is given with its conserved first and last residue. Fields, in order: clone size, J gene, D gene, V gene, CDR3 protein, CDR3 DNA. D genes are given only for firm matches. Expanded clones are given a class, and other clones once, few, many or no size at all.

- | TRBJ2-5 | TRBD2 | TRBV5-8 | CASSSAGTSGRGETQYF | TGTGCCAGCAGCTCGGCCGGGACTAGCGGGAGAGGGGAGACCCAGTACTTC
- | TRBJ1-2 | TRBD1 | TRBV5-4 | CASRPRDRGRWYGYTF | TGTGCCAGCAGACCCCGGGACAGGGGGCGCTGGTATGGCTACACCTTC
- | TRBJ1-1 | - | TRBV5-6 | CASSLRRTLRAFF | TGTGCCAGCAGCCTACGACGGACACTGAGGGCTTTCTTT
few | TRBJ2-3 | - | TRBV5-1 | CASSPLVGDTQYF | TGCGCCAGCAGTCCCCTGGTAGGAGATACGCAGTATTTT
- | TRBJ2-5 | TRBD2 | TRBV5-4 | CASSLPGGATETQYF | TGTGCCAGCAGCTTGCCGGGGGGTGCCACGGAGACCCAGTACTTC
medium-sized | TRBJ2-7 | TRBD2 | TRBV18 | CASSFAGAYEQYF | TGTGCCAGCTCGTTCGCGGGAGCGTACGAGCAGTACTTC
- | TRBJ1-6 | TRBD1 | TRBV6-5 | CASSSTGALNNSPLHF | TGTGCCAGCAGTTCAACAGGGGCCCTAAATAATTCACCCCTCCACTTT
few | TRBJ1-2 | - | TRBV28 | CASSLFRGYTF | TGTGCCAGCAGCCTGTTCAGGGGCTACACCTTC
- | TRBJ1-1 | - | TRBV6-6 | CASRREDTEAFF | TGTGCCAGCAGACGCGAGGACACTGAAGCTTTCTTT
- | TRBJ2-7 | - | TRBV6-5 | CASTLHASSYEQYF | TGTGCCAGCACTCTCCACGCAAGCTCCTACGAGCAGTACTTC
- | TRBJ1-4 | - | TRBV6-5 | CASNIRLGEKLFF | TGTGCCAGCAATATTAGACTGGGTGAAAAACTGTTTTTT
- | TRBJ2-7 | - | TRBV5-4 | CASSLVGRGGSYEQYF | TGTGCCAGCAGCTTGGTGGGGCGGGGAGGATCCTACGAGCAGTACTTC
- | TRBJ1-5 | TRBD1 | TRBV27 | CASSATGGGPQHF | TGTGCCAGCAGTGCGACAGGGGGGGGGCCCCAGCATTTT
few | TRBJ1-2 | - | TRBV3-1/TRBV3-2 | CASSQGRGNGYTF | TGTGCCAGCAGCCAAGGCAGGGGTAATGGCTACACCTTC
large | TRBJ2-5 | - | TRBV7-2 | CASSSLRGAQYF | TGTGCCAGCAGCTCCCTAAGGGGGGCCCAGTACTTC
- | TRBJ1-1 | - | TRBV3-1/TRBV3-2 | CASSQVMGNTEAFF | TGTGCCAGCAGCCAAGTTATGGGGAACACTGAAGCTTTCTTT
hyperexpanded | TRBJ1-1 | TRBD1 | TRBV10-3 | CAISEAGTGNTEAFF | TGTGCCATCAGTGAAGCCGGGACAGGGAACACTGAAGCTTTCTTT
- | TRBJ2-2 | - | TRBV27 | CASSLKRGQGKTGELFF | TGTGCCAGCAGTTTAAAAAGAGGTCAGGGGAAGACCGGGGAGCTGTTTTTT
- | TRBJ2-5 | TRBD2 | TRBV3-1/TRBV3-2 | CASSQLAGETQYF | TGTGCCAGCAGCCAACTAGCGGGAGAGACCCAGTACTTC
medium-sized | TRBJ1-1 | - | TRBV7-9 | CASSTPRETWGTEAFF | TGTGCCAGCAGCACCCCCCGGGAGACCTGGGGCACTGAAGCTTTCTTT
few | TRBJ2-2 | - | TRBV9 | CASSVDLSIPGELFF | TGTGCCAGCAGCGTAGATCTTAGTATCCCCGGGGAGCTGTTTTTT
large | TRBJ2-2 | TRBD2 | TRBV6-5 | CASSFGTSGTRGLFF | TGTGCCAGCAGTTTCGGGACTAGCGGGACCCGGGGGCTGTTTTTT
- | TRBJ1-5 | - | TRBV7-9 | CASSLGPRNQPQHF | TGTGCCAGCAGCTTGGGGCCTCGGAATCAGCCCCAGCATTTT
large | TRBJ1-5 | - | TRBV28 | CASKSGGEGNQPQHF | TGTGCCAGCAAGTCGGGAGGGGAGGGCAATCAGCCCCAGCATTTT
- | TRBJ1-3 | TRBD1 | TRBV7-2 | CASSPTRQGAFSGNTIYF | TGTGCCAGCAGCCCAACCCGACAGGGGGCCTTCTCTGGAAACACCATATATTTT
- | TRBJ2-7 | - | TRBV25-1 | CASSESAGTNYEQYF | TGTGCCAGCAGTGAGTCGGCAGGAACAAACTACGAGCAGTACTTC
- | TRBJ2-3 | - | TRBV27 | CASSLRGTDTQYF | TGTGCCAGCAGTTTACGAGGCACAGATACGCAGTATTTT
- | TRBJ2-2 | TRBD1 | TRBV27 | CASGEQGAFNTGELFF | TGTGCCAGCGGAGAACAGGGGGCTTTTAACACCGGGGAGCTGTTTTTT
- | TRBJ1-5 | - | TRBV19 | CASSLRAAVGNQPQHF | TGTGCCAGTAGTCTCAGGGCCGCGGTGGGCAATCAGCCCCAGCATTTT
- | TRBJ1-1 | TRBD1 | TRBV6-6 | CASSPDRGTEAFF | TGTGCCAGCAGTCCAGACAGGGGGACTGAAGCTTTCTTT
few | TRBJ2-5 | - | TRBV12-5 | CASGPGGGQETQYF | TGTGCTAGTGGCCCCGGTGGGGGCCAAGAGACCCAGTACTTC
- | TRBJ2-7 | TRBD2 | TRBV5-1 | CASSHGLASDEQYF | TGCGCCAGCAGCCATGGACTAGCTTCTGACGAGCAGTACTTC
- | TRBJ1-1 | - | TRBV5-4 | CASTWGGLDTEAFF | TGTGCCAGCACCTGGGGGGGTCTGGACACTGAAGCTTTCTTT
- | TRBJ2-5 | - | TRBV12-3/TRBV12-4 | CASSPQSYTQYF | TGTGCCAGCAGCCCGCAGAGCTATACCCAGTACTTC
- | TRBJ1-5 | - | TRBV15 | CATSRDRYSNQPQHF | TGTGCCACCAGCAGAGACCGATATAGCAATCAGCCCCAGCATTTT
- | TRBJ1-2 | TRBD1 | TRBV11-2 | CASRLPGQGSSTF | TGTGCCAGCAGGCTTCCGGGACAGGGGTCCTCCACCTTC
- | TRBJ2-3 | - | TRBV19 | CASKVYISSTDTQYF | TGTGCCAGTAAGGTGTACATCTCTAGCACAGATACGCAGTATTTT
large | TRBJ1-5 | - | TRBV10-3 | CAISESKGSQPQHF | TGTGCCATCAGTGAGTCGAAGGGGAGTCAGCCCCAGCATTTT
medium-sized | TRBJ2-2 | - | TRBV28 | CASSLFGELFF | TGTGCCAGCAGTTTATTCGGGGAGCTGTTTTTT
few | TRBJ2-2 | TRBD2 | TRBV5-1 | CASTLGPSGGALGELFF | TGCGCCAGCACGCTAGGCCCGAGCGGGGGGGCCCTCGGGGAGCTGTTTTTT
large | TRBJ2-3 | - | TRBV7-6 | CASSLTDTQYF | TGTGCCAGCAGCTTAACAGATACGCAGTATTTT
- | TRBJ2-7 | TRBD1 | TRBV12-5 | CASGTGTGVREQYF | TGTGCTAGTGGTACCGGGACAGGGGTTCGCGAGCAGTACTTC
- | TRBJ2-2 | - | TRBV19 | CASSRLWGAGELFF | TGTGCCAGTAGTAGACTCTGGGGCGCCGGGGAGCTGTTTTTT
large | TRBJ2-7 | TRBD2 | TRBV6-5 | CASDSGTSGYEQYF | TGTGCCAGCGATTCCGGGACTAGCGGCTACGAGCAGTACTTC
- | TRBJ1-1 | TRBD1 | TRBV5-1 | CASSGQGAGTEAFF | TGCGCCAGCAGCGGACAGGGGGCGGGCACTGAAGCTTTCTTT
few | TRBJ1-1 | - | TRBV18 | CASSPRREGEAFF | TGTGCCAGCTCACCACGACGGGAAGGGGAAGCTTTCTTT
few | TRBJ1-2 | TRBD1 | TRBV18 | CAISPDRYYGYTF | TGTGCCATCTCCCCGGACAGGTACTATGGCTACACCTTC
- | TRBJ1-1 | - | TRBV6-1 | CASSEVWGVNTEAFF | TGTGCCAGCAGTGAAGTTTGGGGGGTGAACACTGAAGCTTTCTTT
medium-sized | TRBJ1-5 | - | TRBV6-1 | CASSELRDYSNQPQHF | TGTGCCAGCAGTGAATTGCGGGATTATAGCAATCAGCCCCAGCATTTT
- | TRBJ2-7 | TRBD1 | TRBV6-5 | CASTPDRGGYEQYF | TGTGCCAGCACCCCGGACAGGGGAGGATACGAGCAGTACTTC
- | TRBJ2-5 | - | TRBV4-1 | CASSQGTVDAQYF | TGCGCCAGCAGCCAAGGGACAGTGGATGCCCAGTACTTC
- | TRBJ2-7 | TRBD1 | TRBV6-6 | CASSSPGQGDYEQYF | TGTGCCAGCAGCTCTCCGGGACAGGGCGACTACGAGCAGTACTTC
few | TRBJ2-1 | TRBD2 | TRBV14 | CASSQASGASSYNEQFF | TGTGCCAGCAGCCAGGCTAGCGGGGCCAGCTCCTACAATGAGCAGTTCTTC
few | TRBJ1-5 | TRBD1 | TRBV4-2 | CASSQGDRDYQPQHF | TGTGCCAGCAGCCAGGGCGACAGGGACTATCAGCCCCAGCATTTT